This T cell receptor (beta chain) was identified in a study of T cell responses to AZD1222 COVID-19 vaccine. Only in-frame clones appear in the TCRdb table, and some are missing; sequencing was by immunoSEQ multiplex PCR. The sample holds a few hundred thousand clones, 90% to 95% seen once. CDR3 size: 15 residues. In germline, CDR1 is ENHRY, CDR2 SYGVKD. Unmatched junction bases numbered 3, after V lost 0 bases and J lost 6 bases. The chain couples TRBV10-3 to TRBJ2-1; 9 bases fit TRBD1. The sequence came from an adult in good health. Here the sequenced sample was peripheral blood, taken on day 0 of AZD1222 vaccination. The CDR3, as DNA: TGTGCCATCAGTGAGTCGGACAGGGGTAGCAATGAGCAGTTCTTC. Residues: CAISESDRGSNEQFF.